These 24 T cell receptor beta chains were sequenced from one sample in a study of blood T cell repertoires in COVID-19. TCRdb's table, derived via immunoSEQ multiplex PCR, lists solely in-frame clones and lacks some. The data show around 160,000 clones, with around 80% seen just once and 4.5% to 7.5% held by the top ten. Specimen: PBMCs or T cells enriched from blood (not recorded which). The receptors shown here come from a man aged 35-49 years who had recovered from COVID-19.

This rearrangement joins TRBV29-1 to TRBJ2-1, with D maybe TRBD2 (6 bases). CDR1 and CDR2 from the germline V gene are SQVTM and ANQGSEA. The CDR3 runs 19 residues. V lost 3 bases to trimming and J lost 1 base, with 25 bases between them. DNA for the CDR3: TGCAGCGTTGACTTAAACAGGATCGAGCGACTAGGGTCCTACAATGAGCAGTTCTTC. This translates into CSVDLNRIERLGSYNEQFF.

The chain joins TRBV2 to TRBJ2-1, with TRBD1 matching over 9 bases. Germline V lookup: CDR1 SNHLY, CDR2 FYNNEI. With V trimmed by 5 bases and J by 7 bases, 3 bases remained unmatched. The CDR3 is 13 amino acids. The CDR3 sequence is CASSKDRGNEQFF. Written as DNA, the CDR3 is TGTGCCAGCAGTAAAGACAGGGGGAATGAGCAGTTCTTC.

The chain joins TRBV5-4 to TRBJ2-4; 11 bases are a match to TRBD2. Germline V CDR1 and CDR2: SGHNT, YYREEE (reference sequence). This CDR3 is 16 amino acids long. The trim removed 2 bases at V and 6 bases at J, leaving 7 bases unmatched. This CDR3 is CASSFGTGLAGNIQYF. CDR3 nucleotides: TGTGCCAGCAGCTTCGGGACAGGACTAGCGGGAAACATTCAGTACTTC.

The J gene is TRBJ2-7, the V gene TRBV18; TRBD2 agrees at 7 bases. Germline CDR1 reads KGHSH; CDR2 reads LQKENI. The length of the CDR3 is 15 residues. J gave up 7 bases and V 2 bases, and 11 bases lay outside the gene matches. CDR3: CASSPGGDERKEQYF. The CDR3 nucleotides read TGTGCCAGCTCACCAGGGGGGGACGAGAGGAAGGAGCAGTACTTC.

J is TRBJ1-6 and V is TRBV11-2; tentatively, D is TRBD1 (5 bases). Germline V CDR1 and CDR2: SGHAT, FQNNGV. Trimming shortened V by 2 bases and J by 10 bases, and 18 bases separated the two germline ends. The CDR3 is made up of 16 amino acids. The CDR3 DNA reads TGTGCCAGCAGCTTACAGGCCGGGCAGGGTAAATCACCCCTCCACTTT. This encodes CASSLQAGQGKSPLHF.

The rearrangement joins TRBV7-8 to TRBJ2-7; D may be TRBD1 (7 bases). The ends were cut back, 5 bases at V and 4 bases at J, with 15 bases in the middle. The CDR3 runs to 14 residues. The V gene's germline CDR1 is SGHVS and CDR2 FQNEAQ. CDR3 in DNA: TGTGCCAGCAGCGCGGGACAGTCCCTTTACGAGCAGTACGTC. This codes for CASSAGQSLYEQYV.

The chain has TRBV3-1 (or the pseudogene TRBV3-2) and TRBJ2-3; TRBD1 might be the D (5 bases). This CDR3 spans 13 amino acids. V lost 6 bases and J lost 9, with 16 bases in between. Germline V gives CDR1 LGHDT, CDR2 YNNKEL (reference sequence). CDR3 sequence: CASRPTGSRTQYF. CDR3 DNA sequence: TGTGCCAGCAGACCCACAGGTTCTCGGACGCAGTATTTT.

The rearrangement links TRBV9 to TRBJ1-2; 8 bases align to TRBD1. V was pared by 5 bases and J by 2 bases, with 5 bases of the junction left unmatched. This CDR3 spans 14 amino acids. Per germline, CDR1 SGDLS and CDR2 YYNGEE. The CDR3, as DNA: TGTGCCAGCAGTGATGGACAGGGCAACTATGGCTACACCTTC. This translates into CASSDGQGNYGYTF.

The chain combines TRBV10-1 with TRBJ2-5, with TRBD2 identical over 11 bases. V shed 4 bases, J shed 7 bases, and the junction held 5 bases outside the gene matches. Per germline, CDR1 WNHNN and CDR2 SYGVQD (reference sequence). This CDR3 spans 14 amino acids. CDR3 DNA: TGCGCCAGCAGTGCGACTAGCGGGGTCGGGACCCAGTACTTC. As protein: CASSATSGVGTQYF.

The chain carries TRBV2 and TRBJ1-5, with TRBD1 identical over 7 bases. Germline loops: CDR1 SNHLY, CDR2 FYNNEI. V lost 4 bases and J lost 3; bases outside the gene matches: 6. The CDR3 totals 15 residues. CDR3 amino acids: CASSVRGGPNQPQHF. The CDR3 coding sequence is TGTGCCAGCAGTGTGAGAGGGGGCCCCAATCAGCCCCAGCATTTT.

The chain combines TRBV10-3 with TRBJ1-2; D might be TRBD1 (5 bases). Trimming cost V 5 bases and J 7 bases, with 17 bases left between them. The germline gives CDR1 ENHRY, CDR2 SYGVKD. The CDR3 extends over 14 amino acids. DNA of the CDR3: TGTGCCATCAGTTCCCCTGGGGCTCTCTCTGGCTACACCTTC. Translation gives CAISSPGALSGYTF.

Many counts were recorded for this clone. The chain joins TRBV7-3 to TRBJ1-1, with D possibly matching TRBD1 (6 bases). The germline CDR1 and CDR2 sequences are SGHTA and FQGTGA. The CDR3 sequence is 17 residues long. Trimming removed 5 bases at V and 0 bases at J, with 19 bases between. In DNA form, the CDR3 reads TGTGCCAGCAGCCCGAGAGGGGGATTTCCCATGAACACTGAAGCTTTCTTT. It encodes CASSPRGGFPMNTEAFF.

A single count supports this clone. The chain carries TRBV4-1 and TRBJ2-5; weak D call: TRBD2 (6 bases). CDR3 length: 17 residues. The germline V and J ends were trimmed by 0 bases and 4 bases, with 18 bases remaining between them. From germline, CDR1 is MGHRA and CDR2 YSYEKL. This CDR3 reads CASSQEYGLVGGETQYF. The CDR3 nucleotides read TGCGCCAGCAGCCAAGAATACGGACTCGTGGGGGGAGAGACCCAGTACTTC.

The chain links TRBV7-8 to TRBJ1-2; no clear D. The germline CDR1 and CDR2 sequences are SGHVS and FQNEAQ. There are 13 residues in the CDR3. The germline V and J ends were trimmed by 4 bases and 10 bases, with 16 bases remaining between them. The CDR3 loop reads CASSYRTGEVYTF. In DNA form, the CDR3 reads TGTGCCAGCAGCTATCGTACCGGGGAAGTCTACACCTTC.

The CDR3 loop is CASSPSTGGGTEAFF. DNA for the CDR3: TGTGCCAGCAGCCCCTCAACAGGGGGGGGCACTGAAGCTTTCTTT. This chain joins TRBV16 and TRBJ1-1; 8 bases agree with TRBD1. Germline V CDR1 and CDR2: KGHSY, FQNENV. This CDR3 has 15 amino acids. Unmatched junction bases numbered 8, after V lost 4 bases and J lost 4 bases.

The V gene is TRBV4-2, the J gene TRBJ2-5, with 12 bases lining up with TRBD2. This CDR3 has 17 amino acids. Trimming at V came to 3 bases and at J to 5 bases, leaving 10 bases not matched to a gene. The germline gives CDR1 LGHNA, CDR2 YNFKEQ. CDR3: CASSHGLTTSGGETQYF. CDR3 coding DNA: TGTGCCAGCAGCCATGGGCTTACGACTAGCGGGGGCGAGACCCAGTACTTC.

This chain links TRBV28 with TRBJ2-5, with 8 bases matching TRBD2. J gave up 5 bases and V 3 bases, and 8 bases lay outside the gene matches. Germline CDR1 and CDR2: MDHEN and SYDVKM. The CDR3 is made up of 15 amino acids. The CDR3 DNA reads TGTGCCAGCAGTTTTCCCGGGACTAGTCTGGAGACCCAGTACTTC. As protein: CASSFPGTSLETQYF. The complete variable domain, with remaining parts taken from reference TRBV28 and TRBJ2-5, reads DVKVTQSSRYLVKRTGEKVFLECVQDMDHENMFWYRQDPGLGLRLIYFSYDVKMKEKGDIPEGYSVSREKKERFSLILESASTNQTSMYLCASSFPGTSLETQYFGPGTRLLVL.

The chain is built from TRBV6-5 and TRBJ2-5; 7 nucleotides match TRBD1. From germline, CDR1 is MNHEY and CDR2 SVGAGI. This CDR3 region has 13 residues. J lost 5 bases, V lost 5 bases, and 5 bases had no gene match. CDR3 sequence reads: CASSRDREETQYF. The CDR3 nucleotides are TGTGCCAGCAGTCGCGACAGGGAGGAGACCCAGTACTTC.

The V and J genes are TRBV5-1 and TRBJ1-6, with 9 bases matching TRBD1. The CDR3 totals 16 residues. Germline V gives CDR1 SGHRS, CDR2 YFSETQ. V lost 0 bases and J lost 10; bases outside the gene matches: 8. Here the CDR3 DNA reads TGCGCCAGCAGCTTGGAGGGACAGGGACTTCCCTCACCCCTCCACTTT. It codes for CASSLEGQGLPSPLHF.

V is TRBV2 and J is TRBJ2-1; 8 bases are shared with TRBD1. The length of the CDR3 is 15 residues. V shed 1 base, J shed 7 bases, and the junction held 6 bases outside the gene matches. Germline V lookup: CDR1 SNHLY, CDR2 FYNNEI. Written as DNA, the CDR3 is TGTGCCAGCAGTGAAGTACAGGGGGGTAGGAATGAGCAGTTCTTC. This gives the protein CASSEVQGGRNEQFF.

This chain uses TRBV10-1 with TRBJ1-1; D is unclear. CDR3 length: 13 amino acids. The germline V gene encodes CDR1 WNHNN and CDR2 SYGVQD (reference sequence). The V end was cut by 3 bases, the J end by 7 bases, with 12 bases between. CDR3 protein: CASSDSEHLEAFF. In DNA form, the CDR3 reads TGCGCCAGCAGTGATAGTGAGCATCTTGAAGCTTTCTTT.

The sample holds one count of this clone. In nucleotides, the CDR3 is TGCGCCAGCAGCTTGGCGGGAAACTCTGGGGCCAACGTCCTGACTTTC. This gives the protein CASSLAGNSGANVLTF. The chain employs TRBV5-1 and TRBJ2-6; D may be TRBD2 (5 bases). The CDR3 loop spans 16 amino acids. Germline assignment: CDR1 SGHRS and CDR2 YFSETQ. The V end lost 0 bases, the J end lost 0 bases, and 7 bases lay between the germline ends.

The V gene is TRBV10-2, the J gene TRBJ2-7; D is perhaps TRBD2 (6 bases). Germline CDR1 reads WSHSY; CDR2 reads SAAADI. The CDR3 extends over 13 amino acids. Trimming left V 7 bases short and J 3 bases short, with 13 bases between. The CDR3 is CASMAGNSYEQYV. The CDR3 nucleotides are TGCGCCAGCATGGCGGGGAACAGCTACGAGCAGTACGTC.

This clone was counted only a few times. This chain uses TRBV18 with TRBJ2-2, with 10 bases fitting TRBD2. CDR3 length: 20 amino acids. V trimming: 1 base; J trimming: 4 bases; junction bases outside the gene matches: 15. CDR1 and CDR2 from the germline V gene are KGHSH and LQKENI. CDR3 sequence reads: CASSPLPAASGGAVTGELFF. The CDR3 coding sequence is TGTGCCAGCTCACCACTCCCCGCGGCGAGCGGGGGGGCAGTCACCGGGGAGCTGTTTTTT.